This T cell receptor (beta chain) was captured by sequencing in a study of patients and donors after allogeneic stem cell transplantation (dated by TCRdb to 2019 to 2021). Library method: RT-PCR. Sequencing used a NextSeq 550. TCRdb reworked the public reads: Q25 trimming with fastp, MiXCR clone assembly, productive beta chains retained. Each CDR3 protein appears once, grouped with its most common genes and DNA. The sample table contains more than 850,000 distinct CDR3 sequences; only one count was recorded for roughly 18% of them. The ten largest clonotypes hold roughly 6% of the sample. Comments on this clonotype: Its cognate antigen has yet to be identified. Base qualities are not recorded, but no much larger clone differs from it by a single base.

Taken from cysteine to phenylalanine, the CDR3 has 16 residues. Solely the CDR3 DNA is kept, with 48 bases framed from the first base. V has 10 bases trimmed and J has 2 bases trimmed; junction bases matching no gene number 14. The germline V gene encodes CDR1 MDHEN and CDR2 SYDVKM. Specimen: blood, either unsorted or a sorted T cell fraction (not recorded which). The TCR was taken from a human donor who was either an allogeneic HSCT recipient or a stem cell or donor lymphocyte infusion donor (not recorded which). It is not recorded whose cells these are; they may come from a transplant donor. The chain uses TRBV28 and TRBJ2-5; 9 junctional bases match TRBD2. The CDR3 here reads CATTGTSKARQETQYF. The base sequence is TGTGCCACCACTGGGACTAGCAAGGCAAGGCAAGAGACCCAGTACTTC.